Sequencing of this T cell receptor (beta chain) was carried out in a study of tissue T cells after allogeneic stem cell transplantation. TCRdb's copy holds only in-frame clones and misses some; the assay was immunoSEQ multiplex PCR. The sample lists about 6,900 clones, 65% to 85% occurring once. Trimming removed 0 bases from V and 6 bases from J, with 13 bases in between. This CDR3 spans 15 amino acids. The germline V gene encodes CDR1 SGHTS and CDR2 YDEGEE. The clonotype was recovered from a male patient at least 60 years old with steroid-refractory graft-versus-host disease after an allogeneic stem cell transplant. Some T cells may trace back to the graft donor. V usage is TRBV5-8 and J usage is TRBJ1-5, with D perhaps matching TRBD1 (5 bases). The sample was skin, taken at autopsy. CDR3 loop: CASSLARADLQPQHF. CDR3 in DNA: TGTGCCAGCAGCTTGGCCAGGGCAGACCTTCAGCCCCAGCATTTT. The full variable domain, rest sourced from reference TRBV5-8 and TRBJ1-5, is EAGVTQSPTHLIKTRGQQATLRCSPISGHTSVYWYQQALGLGLQFLLWYDEGEERNRGNFPPRFSGRQFPNYSSELNVNALELEDSALYLCASSLARADLQPQHFGDGTRLSIL.